The sequence of this T cell receptor (beta chain) was determined in a study of T-cell memory formation after mild COVID-19. Only a few counts were recorded for this clonotype. Its antigen is still unknown. TCRdb re-called the 5' RACE reads through MiXCR, storing one row per CDR3 protein. This sample carries 140,000 or so distinct CDR3 sequences, roughly 6.3% of them seen once, and the ten largest clones take approximately 2%. Broader study findings: Shrinking CD4+ clones were chiefly CM and EM; CD8+ ones were chiefly EMRA.

Sequencing used PBMCs or a T cell subset sorted from them (not recorded which). This clonotype was sampled from an adult woman who had mild COVID-19 (a few samples of this study predate the infection). Cell type and time point are not known.

The CDR3 region has the DNA TGTGCCAGCAGCCCGCAGGGGAGGGGGGAGCTGTTTTTT. This codes for CASSPQGRGELFF. The V gene is TRBV7-3, the J gene TRBJ2-2; D is possibly TRBD1 or TRBD2 (6 bases each). Germline values: CDR1 SGHTA, CDR2 FQGTGA. V lost 5 bases and J lost 8, with 12 bases in between. The CDR3 sequence is 13 residues long.